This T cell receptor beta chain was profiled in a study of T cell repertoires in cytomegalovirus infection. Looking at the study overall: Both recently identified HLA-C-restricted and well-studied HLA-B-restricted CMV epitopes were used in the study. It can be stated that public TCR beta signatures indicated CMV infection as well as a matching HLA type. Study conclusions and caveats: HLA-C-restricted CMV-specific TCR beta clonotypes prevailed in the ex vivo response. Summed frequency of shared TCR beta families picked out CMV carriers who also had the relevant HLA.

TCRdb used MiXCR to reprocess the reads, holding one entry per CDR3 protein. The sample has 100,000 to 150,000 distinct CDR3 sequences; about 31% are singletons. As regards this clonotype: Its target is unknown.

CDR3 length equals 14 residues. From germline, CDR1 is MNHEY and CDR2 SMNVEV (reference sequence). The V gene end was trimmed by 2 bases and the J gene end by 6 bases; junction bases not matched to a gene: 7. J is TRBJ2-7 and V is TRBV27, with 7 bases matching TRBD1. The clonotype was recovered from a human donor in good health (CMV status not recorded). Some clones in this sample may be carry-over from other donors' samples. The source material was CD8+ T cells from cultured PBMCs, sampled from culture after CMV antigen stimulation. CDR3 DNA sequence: TGTGCCAGCAGTTTAGTGGGCAGGGGGTCCGAGCAGTACTTC. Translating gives CASSLVGRGSEQYF.